This TCR beta chain was retrieved from a study of CD8 T cells in Susac syndrome. cDNA came from about 0.46 to 1 ug RNA primed by random hexamers. Amplification of TCR beta CDR3 spanned 54 Vbeta and 13 Jbeta via immunoSEQ multiplex PCR. TCRdb fed the immunoSEQ multiplex PCR reads into MiXCR, producing one record per CDR3 protein. The sample records more than 55,000 distinct CDR3 sequences, roughly 95% being singletons. CDR1 SGHRS and CDR2 YFSETQ come from the germline V gene. V lost 4 bases and J 6 bases, leaving 14 bases between the germline ends. This CDR3 comprises 14 residues. The multiple sclerosis control group comprised treatment-naive patients with stable or active relapsing-remitting disease.

This clonotype originated in a human donor with multiple sclerosis. The J gene is TRBJ2-1, the V gene TRBV5-1; possibly TRBD1 or TRBD2 for D (5 bases each). The sample consisted of CD4+ T cells from PBMCs. CDR3 in DNA: TGCGCCAGCAGCAACCCCGGGGCTGCCAATGAGCAGTTCTTC. Its translation: CASSNPGAANEQFF.